The clone carrying this T cell receptor beta chain was detected only a few times. The antigen is not known. These data come from a study of T cells in Graves' hyperthyroidism and ophthalmopathy. Study findings and constraints: With a median lead of approximately 6 months before onset, the model predicted ophthalmopathy. Blood also held most thyroid clonotypes expanded beyond 0.001.

TCR beta CDR3 regions were amplified from RNA. An initial round of RT-PCR targeting the TCR CDR3 relied on the HTBI primer set. Using its own MiXCR run on the multiplex PCR reads, TCRdb lists one record per CDR3 protein. The profile shows about 210,000 distinct CDR3 sequences, approximately 16% of them singletons. The CDR3 runs to 15 residues. Germline V CDR1 and CDR2: SGHTA, FQGNSA. V was cut by 5 bases and J by 7 bases, with 17 bases left in between. Graves' hyperthyroidism was deemed stable absent ophthalmopathy progression within 18 months. Diagnoses rested on clinical symptoms, serum thyroxine and TRAb, thyroid ultrasound and orbital computed tomography.

This chain joins TRBV7-2 and TRBJ2-2; D not certain. Material: blood. This TCR was recovered from a man in his forties or fifties with Graves' hyperthyroidism. CDR3 DNA: TGTGCCAGCAGCCCACTAACTTGGGTGGACGGGGAGCTGTTTTTT. Translation gives CASSPLTWVDGELFF.